This T cell receptor beta chain emerged from a study of breast tumors, draining lymph nodes, adjacent tissues. Whole-study results and caveats: The data were judged consistent with most tumor T cells coming from lymph node and expanding in tumor. Tumor repertoires ranked between lymph nodes and nontumor tissue in diversity, with V and J gene preferences. Tumor T cell lymph node origin was a supported hypothesis, not proven. Tumor and nontumor repertoires were significantly more similar in luminal-like than in basal-like breast cancer.

This clonotype occurred many times. Its matching antigen is unknown. Samples came from axillary lymph nodes draining the breast cancer. TCRdb itself ran the multiplex PCR reads through MiXCR, one entry per CDR3 protein. The sample lists around 150,000 distinct CDR3 sequences, over 25% occurring once. This TCR came from a female donor with breast cancer. Some clones in this sample may be carry-over from other donors' samples. The sample consisted of axillary lymph node tissue.

The CDR3 spells CASSQDPGHEKLFF. The CDR3 DNA follows: TGCGCCAGCAGCCAAGATCCGGGACATGAAAAACTGTTTTTT. The chain links TRBV4-3 to TRBJ1-4; weak D call: TRBD1 (5 bases). V gave up 0 bases and J gave up 6 bases, with 8 bases separating them. Germline values: CDR1 LGHNA, CDR2 YSLEER. The CDR3 sequence is 14 residues long.